The sample holds one count of the clone carrying this TCR beta chain. The record originates from a study of blood T cell repertoires in COVID-19. The CDR3 spans 17 residues. Germline V CDR1 and CDR2: SGHVS, FQNEAQ. V lost 3 bases and J lost 0, with 16 bases in between. The data were produced by immunoSEQ multiplex PCR, yet TCRdb's version contains in-frame clones alone and is incomplete. The repertoire consists of around 300,000 clones, with about 85% occurring once and the leading ten covering about 2.5%. Sequencing input: peripheral blood. The V and J genes are TRBV7-8 and TRBJ2-3, with TRBD2 as a possible D gene (6 bases). This TCR was recovered from a young man with active or convalescent COVID-19. CDR3 coding DNA: TGTGCCAGCAGCTTTAGCCCTAGCGTTACTAGCACAGATACGCAGTATTTT. It translates to CASSFSPSVTSTDTQYF. The variable domain in full, with the rest retrieved from reference TRBV7-8 and TRBJ2-3, is GAGVSQSPRYKVAKRGQDVALRCDPISGHVSLFWYQQALGQGPEFLTYFQNEAQLDKSGLPSDRFFAERPEGSVSTLKIQRTQQEDSAVYLCASSFSPSVTSTDTQYFGPGTRLTVL.